This TCR beta chain was captured by sequencing in a study of OX40 agonist ivuxolimab in advanced cancers. General study results and limits: Some patients who did not respond also had low normalized T-cell clonal expansion.

Turning to this clone: Its antigen is currently unknown.

Profiled with immunoSEQ multiplex PCR; TCRdb holds only in-frame clones, not every one. The sample holds 50,000 to 75,000 clones, 86% seen once. Autoimmune disease history or systemic immunosuppression barred patients. The V gene end was trimmed by 4 bases and the J gene end by 4 bases; junction bases not matched to a gene: 8. Per germline, CDR1 MDHEN and CDR2 SYDVKM. The CDR3 is 16 residues long. This sequence was found in an adult with an advanced solid tumor such as melanoma, head and neck, liver or kidney cancer. V usage is TRBV28 and J usage is TRBJ2-3; TRBD2 aligns across 10 bases. Source: CD4+ or CD8+ T cells sorted from blood, taken in a trial of the OX40 agonist ivuxolimab. The CDR3 spells CASSSPSGSGADTQYF. The CDR3 DNA reads TGTGCCAGCAGTTCGCCTAGCGGGAGTGGCGCAGATACGCAGTATTTT.